This T cell receptor (beta chain) was retrieved from a study of T-cell reconstitution after alpha-beta-depleted transplantation in children. Study-level points and caveats: Reportedly, alpha-beta T cells present about two months post-transplant originated from several hundred expanded clones of graft origin.

The CDR3 extends over 17 amino acids. Germline V gives CDR1 MDHEN, CDR2 SYDVKM. With 1 base removed from V and 4 bases from J, the gap between germline ends came to 19 bases. This clonotype appeared many times. The target antigen is unknown. Unique molecular identifiers were incorporated into the prepared TCRbeta library. TCRdb re-called the PCR reads through MiXCR, storing one row per CDR3 protein. In the table there are 250,000 to 300,000 distinct CDR3 sequences, approximately 10% of which are singletons. The gene calls are TRBV28 and TRBJ1-2; perhaps TRBD1 as D (6 bases). The material was peripheral blood, obtained 180 days after TCRalphabeta/CD19-depleted stem cell transplant. The TCR comes from a male patient between 2 and 10 years old who had a stem cell transplant for chronic granulomatous disease, so the T cells may come from the graft donor. The CDR3 spells CASSLFSTGLLLYGYTF. CDR3 DNA sequence: TGTGCCAGCAGTTTATTCTCGACAGGACTATTACTCTATGGCTACACCTTC.